A selection of T cell receptor beta chains follows, all from one sample in a study of Graves' ophthalmopathy and Graves' hyperthyroidism. TCRdb re-called the multiplex PCR reads through MiXCR, storing one row per CDR3 protein. This sample has over a million distinct CDR3 sequences, with roughly 35% found just once. Sequencing was carried out using peripheral blood or thyroid tissue (not recorded which). Source of these receptors: an adult man with Graves' hyperthyroidism. Both conserved end residues are part of each CDR3. A D gene is named only where the DNA matches it firmly. The size of a clone is reported for some rows only, either as once, few or many, or as a class for expanded clones.

D gene: .
V gene: TRBV7-9
CDR3 length: 16
clone size: few
J gene: TRBJ1-6
CDR3 DNA: TGTGCCAGCAGCCAAATCTTGAGCTCCTATAATTCACCCCTCCACTTT
CDR3 protein: CASSQILSSYNSPLHF

D gene: TRBD1
V gene: TRBV20-1
CDR3 length: 16
clone size: .
J gene: TRBJ2-5
CDR3 DNA: TGCAGTGCTAGCAGGGCGGGACAGGCGATTCAAGAGACCCAGTACTTC
CDR3 protein: CSASRAGQAIQETQYF

D gene: .
V gene: TRBV5-1
CDR3 length: 15
clone size: many
J gene: TRBJ1-2
CDR3 DNA: TGCGCCAGCAGCTTGAGGGACGGAGGGAGCTATGGCTACACCTTC
CDR3 protein: CASSLRDGGSYGYTF

D gene: TRBD1
V gene: TRBV20-1
CDR3 length: 15
clone size: many
J gene: TRBJ1-1
CDR3 DNA: TGCAGTGCCGAGGACAGGGAGGGATCGAACACTGAAGCTTTCTTT
CDR3 protein: CSAEDREGSNTEAFF

D gene: .
V gene: TRBV7-9
CDR3 length: 14
clone size: .
J gene: TRBJ1-6
CDR3 DNA: TGTGCCAGCAGCTTACAGGCAACCAATTCACCCCTCCACTTT
CDR3 protein: CASSLQATNSPLHF

D gene: TRBD2
V gene: TRBV5-4
CDR3 length: 15
clone size: few
J gene: TRBJ2-2
CDR3 DNA: TGTGCCAGCAGCTTCGCGGGGGCGAACACCGGGGAGCTGTTTTTT
CDR3 protein: CASSFAGANTGELFF

D gene: .
V gene: TRBV20-1
CDR3 length: 12
clone size: few
J gene: TRBJ2-7
CDR3 DNA: TGCAGTGCTAAATACCATGGGGACGAGCAGTACTTC
CDR3 protein: CSAKYHGDEQYF

D gene: TRBD1
V gene: TRBV6-5
CDR3 length: 12
clone size: .
J gene: TRBJ1-2
CDR3 DNA: TGTGCCAGCAGGACAGGACAGGGTGGCTACACCTTC
CDR3 protein: CASRTGQGGYTF

D gene: .
V gene: TRBV7-9
CDR3 length: 15
clone size: many
J gene: TRBJ1-2
CDR3 DNA: TGTGCCAGCAGCTTCGGACGGGTGGAGGTCTATGGCTACACCTTC
CDR3 protein: CASSFGRVEVYGYTF

D gene: TRBD1
V gene: TRBV28
CDR3 length: 15
clone size: .
J gene: TRBJ2-7
CDR3 DNA: TGTGCCAGCAGCACAGACAGGGATCAGGACTACGAGCAGTACTTC
CDR3 protein: CASSTDRDQDYEQYF

D gene: .
V gene: TRBV20-1
CDR3 length: 10
clone size: .
J gene: TRBJ2-5
CDR3 DNA: TGCAGTGCTATGGGAAGGGCCCAGTACTTC
CDR3 protein: CSAMGRAQYF

D gene: .
V gene: TRBV6-2/TRBV6-3
CDR3 length: 15
clone size: few
J gene: TRBJ2-2
CDR3 DNA: TGTGCCAGCAGCCCCAGCGGCGCGAACACCGGGGAGCTGTTTTTT
CDR3 protein: CASSPSGANTGELFF

D gene: .
V gene: TRBV20-1
CDR3 length: 13
clone size: few
J gene: TRBJ1-4
CDR3 DNA: TGCAGTGCTAGAGCGGCGGGAGGTGAAAAACTGTTTTTT
CDR3 protein: CSARAAGGEKLFF

D gene: TRBD1
V gene: TRBV10-3
CDR3 length: 15
clone size: many
J gene: TRBJ2-7
CDR3 DNA: TGTGCCATCAGACGGGAGCAGGGGGCGCGCGACGAGCAGTACTTC
CDR3 protein: CAIRREQGARDEQYF

D gene: TRBD1
V gene: TRBV13
CDR3 length: 16
clone size: many
J gene: TRBJ1-6
CDR3 DNA: TGTGCCAGCAGCCAACCAACCGGGACAGGGGATTCACCCCTCCACTTT
CDR3 protein: CASSQPTGTGDSPLHF

D gene: .
V gene: TRBV15
CDR3 length: 14
clone size: many
J gene: TRBJ2-7
CDR3 DNA: TGTGCCACCAGCACCTGGAGGGGGGGCGGCGAGCAGTACTTC
CDR3 protein: CATSTWRGGGEQYF

D gene: TRBD1
V gene: TRBV7-2
CDR3 length: 20
clone size: many
J gene: TRBJ2-6
CDR3 DNA: TGTGCCAGCAGCTTACCCCGGGAACAGGGGGCTAGCTCTGGGGCCAACGTCCTGACTTTC
CDR3 protein: CASSLPREQGASSGANVLTF

D gene: .
V gene: TRBV16
CDR3 length: 14
clone size: .
J gene: TRBJ2-2
CDR3 DNA: TGTGCCAGCAGCCCTAATTCGAGGGGCGGGGAGCTGTTTTTT
CDR3 protein: CASSPNSRGGELFF

D gene: .
V gene: TRBV15
CDR3 length: 13
clone size: .
J gene: TRBJ1-4
CDR3 DNA: TGTGCCACCAGCAGTGGGGCTTCTGAAAAACTGTTTTTT
CDR3 protein: CATSSGASEKLFF

D gene: TRBD1
V gene: TRBV27
CDR3 length: 12
clone size: .
J gene: TRBJ2-3
CDR3 DNA: TGTGCCAGCAAGGACAGGGCAGATACGCAGTATTTT
CDR3 protein: CASKDRADTQYF

D gene: TRBD2
V gene: TRBV12-3/TRBV12-4
CDR3 length: 14
clone size: many
J gene: TRBJ2-7
CDR3 DNA: TGTGCCAGCAGCCCACTAGCGGGAGACTACGAGCAGTACTTC
CDR3 protein: CASSPLAGDYEQYF

D gene: TRBD1
V gene: TRBV2
CDR3 length: 13
clone size: few
J gene: TRBJ2-5
CDR3 DNA: TGTGCCAGCAATCCGACAGGGGAAGAGACCCAGTACTTC
CDR3 protein: CASNPTGEETQYF

D gene: .
V gene: TRBV4-3
CDR3 length: 14
clone size: many
J gene: TRBJ1-1
CDR3 DNA: TGCGCCAGCAGCCAAGAAGCGGCGAACACTGAAGCTTTCTTT
CDR3 protein: CASSQEAANTEAFF

D gene: TRBD2
V gene: TRBV7-9
CDR3 length: 16
clone size: many
J gene: TRBJ2-5
CDR3 DNA: TGTGCCAGCAGCTTAGCGACTAGCGGGCTCCAAGAGACCCAGTACTTC
CDR3 protein: CASSLATSGLQETQYF

D gene: .
V gene: TRBV5-1
CDR3 length: 15
clone size: .
J gene: TRBJ2-7
CDR3 DNA: TGCGCCAGCAGGTTCTCAACAGGGTGGACCTACGAGCAGTACTTC
CDR3 protein: CASRFSTGWTYEQYF

D gene: TRBD1
V gene: TRBV20-1
CDR3 length: 15
clone size: .
J gene: TRBJ2-5
CDR3 DNA: TGCAGTGCCGCCCAACAGGGACAGGGCGTCGAGAACCAGTACTTC
CDR3 protein: CSAAQQGQGVENQYF

D gene: .
V gene: TRBV11-2
CDR3 length: 15
clone size: .
J gene: TRBJ1-4
CDR3 DNA: TGTGCCAGCAGCTTAGGACCGGGAGGAAATGAAAAACTGTTTTTT
CDR3 protein: CASSLGPGGNEKLFF

D gene: .
V gene: TRBV20-1
CDR3 length: 14
clone size: few
J gene: TRBJ2-7
CDR3 DNA: TGCAGTGCTAGAGATATGATGCAGACCTACGAGCAGTACTTC
CDR3 protein: CSARDMMQTYEQYF

D gene: .
V gene: TRBV7-6
CDR3 length: 17
clone size: few
J gene: TRBJ2-7
CDR3 DNA: TGTGCCAGCAGCTTAGCGGACGGGGGCGCAGCCCCCTACGAGCAGTACTTC
CDR3 protein: CASSLADGGAAPYEQYF

D gene: TRBD1
V gene: TRBV6-5
CDR3 length: 12
clone size: few
J gene: TRBJ2-7
CDR3 DNA: TGTGCCACGCGGGACAGGGGGAACGAGCAGTACTTC
CDR3 protein: CATRDRGNEQYF

D gene: .
V gene: TRBV11-2
CDR3 length: 14
clone size: few
J gene: TRBJ2-5
CDR3 DNA: TGTGCCAGCAGCCCAAACGTGGTCCAAGAGACCCAGTACTTC
CDR3 protein: CASSPNVVQETQYF

D gene: .
V gene: TRBV6-5
CDR3 length: 15
clone size: few
J gene: TRBJ1-6
CDR3 DNA: TGTGCCAGCAGTGAAGCTTGGCAGGGGAATTCACCCCTCCACTTT
CDR3 protein: CASSEAWQGNSPLHF

D gene: .
V gene: TRBV20-1
CDR3 length: 15
clone size: many
J gene: TRBJ1-5
CDR3 DNA: TGCAGTGCTAGAGGTTCCACGAAGAACATCAAACCCCAGCATTTT
CDR3 protein: CSARGSTKNIKPQHF

D gene: .
V gene: TRBV5-4
CDR3 length: 18
clone size: .
J gene: TRBJ2-6
CDR3 DNA: TGTGCCAGCAACCCCACCGGGACGGGCCTATCTGGGGCCAACGTCCTGACTTTC
CDR3 protein: CASNPTGTGLSGANVLTF

D gene: .
V gene: TRBV7-2
CDR3 length: 14
clone size: .
J gene: TRBJ1-6
CDR3 DNA: TGTGCCAGCAGCTTAGGGCAGGGATGGTCACCCCTCCACTTT
CDR3 protein: CASSLGQGWSPLHF

D gene: TRBD2
V gene: TRBV24-1
CDR3 length: 18
clone size: many
J gene: TRBJ2-2
CDR3 DNA: TGTGCCACCAGTGACCCGACTAGCGGGAGGGCCGACACCGGGGAGCTGTTTTTT
CDR3 protein: CATSDPTSGRADTGELFF

D gene: .
V gene: TRBV14
CDR3 length: 17
clone size: few
J gene: TRBJ1-5
CDR3 DNA: TGTGCCAGCAGCCAAGAGGCAGGGTGGAATAGCAATCAGCCCCAGCATTTT
CDR3 protein: CASSQEAGWNSNQPQHF

D gene: .
V gene: TRBV20-1
CDR3 length: 10
clone size: once
J gene: TRBJ2-5
CDR3 DNA: TGCAGTGCTAGCGGGATATCCCAGTACTTC
CDR3 protein: CSASGISQYF